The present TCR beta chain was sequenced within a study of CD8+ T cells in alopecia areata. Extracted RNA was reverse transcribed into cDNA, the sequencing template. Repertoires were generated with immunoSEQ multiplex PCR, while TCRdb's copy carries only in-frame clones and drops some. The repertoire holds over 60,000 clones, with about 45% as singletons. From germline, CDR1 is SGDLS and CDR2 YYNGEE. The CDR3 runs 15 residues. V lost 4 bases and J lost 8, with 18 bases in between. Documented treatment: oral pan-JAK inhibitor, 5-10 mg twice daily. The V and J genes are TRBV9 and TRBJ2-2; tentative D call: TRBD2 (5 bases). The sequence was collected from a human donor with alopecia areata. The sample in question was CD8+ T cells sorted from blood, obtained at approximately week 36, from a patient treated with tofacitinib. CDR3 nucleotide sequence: TGTGCCAGCAGCTCAAGCGGAGGAAGATTGGGGGAGCTGTTTTTT. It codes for CASSSSGGRLGELFF.